This passage covers 21 T cell receptor beta chains from one sample sequenced in a study of T cell clonality in common variable immunodeficiency. Produced via immunoSEQ multiplex PCR; TCRdb's table is partial and in-frame only. The sample presents roughly 40,000 clones, none singletons. The sample comprised peripheral blood mononuclear cells. These receptors were obtained from a person between 18 and 70 years old in good health.

This clone was seen ten or more times. From the germline J gene comes the end of the CDR3, since the read stops 3 residues before it. The chain has TRBV30 and TRBJ2-7; 7 positions agree with TRBD1. The J segment lost 5 bases and the V segment lost 0 bases, leaving 4 bases of the junction unmatched. The CDR3 length is 13 residues. Germline assignment: CDR1 GTSNPN and CDR2 SVGIG (reference sequence). This CDR3 reads CAWSVKGADEQYF. The sequenced part of the CDR3 DNA is TGTGCCTGGAGTGTAAAGGGGGCGGACGAG.

This clone has a count of ten or more. The read terminates 3 residues before the CDR3 end, so the remaining end is supplied by the germline J gene. This chain uses TRBV2 with TRBJ2-1; 7 nucleotides agree with TRBD2. In germline, CDR1 is SNHLY, CDR2 FYNNEI. Trimming removed 4 bases from V and 7 bases from J; junction bases left unmatched: 4. The CDR3 covers 13 residues. The CDR3 protein is CASSARTRNEQFF. CDR3 bases read: TGTGCCAGCAGTGCCCGGACTAGAAATGAG.

Ten or more counts support this clone. The CDR3 goes on 3 residues after the read ends, and that part is filled in from the germline J gene. This rearrangement joins TRBV10-3 to TRBJ2-2, with 9 bases lining up with TRBD1. The CDR3 loop spans 18 amino acids. V dropped 2 bases and J dropped 2; count of bases not matched to a gene: 9. Germline V lookup: CDR1 ENHRY, CDR2 SYGVKD. CDR3 DNA, as far as it was read: TGTGCCATCAGTGAGGGGGACAGGGTAGGGGTAAACACCGGGGAG. It is translated as CAISEGDRVGVNTGE. The full-length CDR3 reads as CAISEGDRVGVNTGELFF.

This clone was counted at least ten times. Read data end 3 residues before the CDR3 end; the end is taken from the germline J gene. The gene calls are TRBV7-2 and TRBJ1-5, with D unclear. V was pared by 6 bases and J by 6 bases, with 18 bases between. The V gene's germline CDR1 is SGHTA and CDR2 FQGNSA. The CDR3 is 15 residues long. The CDR3 sequence: CASSGLDWDSQPQHF. The sequenced part of the CDR3 DNA is TGTGCCAGCAGTGGACTAGATTGGGATTCTCAGCCC.

Remarks on this clone: The CDR3 goes on 3 residues after the read ends, and that part is filled in from the germline J gene. V and J are TRBV10-2 and TRBJ2-5; 14 bases agree with TRBD2. The trim removed 6 bases at V and 0 bases at J, leaving 3 bases unmatched. This CDR3 comprises 16 residues. CDR1 and CDR2 (germline): WSHSY, SAAADI. The sequenced part of the CDR3 DNA is TGCGCCAGCAGGGGACTAGCGGGAGAGTACCAAGAGACC. It is translated as CASRGLAGEYQET. The full CDR3 sequence reads CASRGLAGEYQETQYF.

In its sample, this clone was seen a few times. With a much larger clone just one base away, this may be a read error. The sequence runs out 3 residues before the end of the CDR3; the remainder is reconstructed from the germline J gene. V gene TRBV7-9 combines with J gene TRBJ2-2; no reliable D call. There are 15 residues in the CDR3. Germline lookup yields CDR1 SEHNR and CDR2 FQNEAQ (reference sequence). This CDR3 reads CASSYTRTTNEKLFF. The CDR3 bases that were read are TGTGCCAGCAGCTATACTCGTACAACTAATGAAAAG.

Concerning this clone: The sequenced fragment ends 3 residues before the CDR3 boundary, so the rest is inferred from the germline J gene. The chain recombines TRBV2 with TRBJ2-3; TRBD2 aligns across 12 bases. The CDR3 has 18 amino acids. CDR1 is SNHLY and CDR2 is FYNNEI in the germline V gene. The CDR3 spells CASSPLAGGPMGQETQYF. CDR3 bases read: TGTGCCAGCAGTCCTCTAGCGGGAGGGCCCATGGGCCAAGAGACG.

This clone turned up a few times. The read ends 3 residues early relative to the CDR3; the germline J gene fills the gap. The V gene is TRBV16, the J gene TRBJ2-7; D gene uncertain. Germline values: CDR1 KGHSY, CDR2 FQNENV. This CDR3 has 13 amino acids. V dropped 5 bases and J dropped 4 bases, with 12 bases sitting between them. CDR3 loop: CASSEFVGYEQYF. The DNA read from the CDR3 is TGTGCCAGCAGCGAGTTCGTCGGGTACGAG.

This clone showed up many times. The read ends 3 residues before the CDR3 terminus; that terminus is restored from the germline J gene. The chain joins TRBV18 to TRBJ2-3, with TRBD2 identical over 7 bases. Germline CDR1 and CDR2: KGHSH and LQKENI. The CDR3 spans 16 residues. With 2 bases clipped from V and 1 base from J, the junction kept 6 bases outside the gene matches. CDR3 residues: CASSPVASGGTDTQYF. CDR3 DNA, as far as it was read: TGTGCCAGCTCACCAGTGGCTAGCGGAGGCACAGATACG.

This clone was detected ten times or more. The CDR3 is cut off 3 residues early in the read; its end comes from the germline J gene. Additional DNA sequences in this sample encode the identical CDR3. This chain connects TRBV7-8 to TRBJ1-1; no clear D. CDR1 and CDR2 (germline): SGHVS, FQNEAQ. The V end was cut by 2 bases, the J end by 5 bases, with 12 bases between. The CDR3 loop spans 14 amino acids. Incomplete CDR3 DNA: TGTGCCAGCAGCTTAATCCCCTTCGGGACTGAA. Residues: CASSLIPFGTE. The full-length CDR3 reads as CASSLIPFGTEAFF.

At least ten counts were recorded for this clone. Coverage ceases 3 residues before the CDR3 finishes, and the germline J gene fills in the end. This sequence joins TRBV5-1 and TRBJ2-3; 11 nucleotides align to TRBD2. CDR1 is SGHRS, CDR2 YFSETQ, per germline. The CDR3 extends over 15 amino acids. Trimming at V came to 4 bases and at J to 5 bases, leaving 6 bases not matched to a gene. The sequenced part of the CDR3 DNA is TGCGCCAGCAGCGTAGCGGGAGGGCCGTTAGATACG. It is translated as CASSVAGGPLDT. The complete CDR3 reads CASSVAGGPLDTQYF.

This clone was counted at least ten times. CDR3 DNA (partial): TGTGCCAGTACCACGGGGGGGCGGTACAATGAG. Translating it yields CASTTGGRYNE. The whole CDR3 sequence is CASTTGGRYNEQFF. V and J are TRBV19 and TRBJ2-1; 8 bases align to TRBD2. The read ends 3 residues before the CDR3 terminus; that terminus is restored from the germline J gene. CDR3 length equals 14 residues. The V gene's germline CDR1 is LNHDA and CDR2 SQIVND (reference sequence). V lost 7 bases and J lost 4; bases outside the gene matches: 6.

This clone was observed at least ten times. The CDR3 end is not reached by the read, which stops 3 residues before it; the germline J gene fills it in. V usage is TRBV20-1 and J usage is TRBJ2-1; 8 nucleotides align to TRBD2. This CDR3 comprises 12 residues. CDR1 is DFQATT, CDR2 SNEGSKA, per germline (reference sequence). The ends lost 6 bases at V and 5 bases at J; junction bases unmatched: 3. The CDR3 sequence is CSAPGLDNEQFF. The CDR3 bases that were read are TGCAGTGCACCGGGACTAGACAATGAG.

This clone was detected many times. The CDR3 goes on 3 residues after the read ends, and that part is filled in from the germline J gene. This chain links TRBV6-2 or TRBV6-3 with TRBJ2-4; D may be TRBD1 (5 bases). The CDR3 runs 14 residues. Germline V lookup: CDR1 MNHEY, CDR2 SVGEGT. Trimming stripped 8 bases from V and 0 bases from J, with 11 bases between. The covered CDR3 bases are TGTGCCAGCGCTAGGGGATTAGCCAAAAACATT. This sequence encodes CASARGLAKNI. The CDR3 as a whole reads CASARGLAKNIQYF.

This clone was counted many times. The missing CDR3 end, 3 residues past where the read stops, is filled in from the germline J gene. This chain links TRBV7-6 with TRBJ2-2, with TRBD1 identical over 9 bases. The CDR3 is made up of 14 amino acids. V trimming: 3 bases; J trimming: 6 bases; junction bases outside the gene matches: 2. In germline, CDR1 is SGHVS, CDR2 FNYEAQ. CDR3: CASSFGTGSGELFF. The DNA read from the CDR3 is TGTGCCAGCAGCTTTGGGACAGGGTCCGGGGAG.

This clone was seen a few times. The read finishes 3 residues shy of the CDR3 end, and the germline J gene is used to complete it. V and J are TRBV2 and TRBJ2-3; 8 nucleotides match TRBD2. Germline CDR1 SNHLY, CDR2 FYNNEI. V lost 3 bases, J lost 1 base, and 6 bases stayed unmatched. The CDR3 has 16 residues. The CDR3 here is CASSDLRREGTDTQYF. The sequenced CDR3 bases are TGTGCCAGCAGTGACCTCCGGCGGGAGGGCACAGATACG.

Ten or more counts support this clone. The missing CDR3 end, 3 residues past where the read stops, is filled in from the germline J gene. The chain employs TRBV19 and TRBJ2-1, with TRBD2 matching over 9 bases. The CDR3 totals 14 residues. In germline, CDR1 is LNHDA, CDR2 SQIVND (reference sequence). Trimming cost V 5 bases and J 5 bases; bases outside gene matches: 4. The part of the CDR3 DNA that was read is TGTGCCAGTAGTCCTAGCGGGGAGCACAATGAG. Protein: CASSPSGEHNE. The whole CDR3 is CASSPSGEHNEQFF.

Comments on this clone: Sequencing ends 3 residues short of the CDR3 end; the germline J gene provides the rest. The chain couples TRBV19 to TRBJ1-1; possible D gene TRBD1, 6 bases. Germline V gene data show CDR1 as LNHDA and CDR2 as SQIVND (reference sequence). V was shortened by 3 bases and J by 3 bases, with 8 bases between the two germline ends. The CDR3 spans 13 residues. The CDR3: CASSIHRDTEAFF. Incomplete CDR3 DNA: TGTGCCAGTAGTATTCACAGGGACACTGAA.

This clone was counted ten times or more. The read falls 3 residues short of the CDR3 end, and the missing part is taken from the germline J gene. The chain combines TRBV4-1 with TRBJ2-3; no definite D call. Trimming took 1 base from V and 0 from J, leaving 8 bases between them. The V gene's germline CDR1 is MGHRA and CDR2 YSYEKL. This CDR3 spans 15 amino acids. The sequenced CDR3 bases are TGCGCCAGCAGCCAAGCGGTACTTAGCACAGATACG. It specifies CASSQAVLSTDT. The whole CDR3 sequence reads CASSQAVLSTDTQYF.

This clone was detected many times. The read terminates 3 residues ahead of where the CDR3 ends, so the germline J gene completes it. The rearrangement joins TRBV10-3 to TRBJ2-1; TRBD2 aligns across 8 bases. The CDR3 is 14 residues long. The V gene end was trimmed by 7 bases and the J gene end by 6 bases; junction bases not matched to a gene: 8. Germline V CDR1 and CDR2: ENHRY, SYGVKD. CDR3 region: CAINSGGGTNEQFF. The CDR3 DNA, read in part, is TGTGCCATCAACAGCGGGGGAGGGACCAATGAG.

A note on this clone: The read terminates 3 residues ahead of where the CDR3 ends, so the germline J gene completes it. The chain combines TRBV6-1 with TRBJ2-3, with 8 bases identical to TRBD2. Germline loops: CDR1 MNHNS, CDR2 SASEGT. This CDR3 is 17 amino acids long. The covered CDR3 bases are TGTGCCAGCAGTGAAATAGGAGTAGCGGGAACCCGAGAGACG. It specifies CASSEIGVAGTRET. The entire CDR3 sequence reads CASSEIGVAGTRETQYF.